Each of the 4 T cell receptor beta chains below was sequenced from the same sample in a study of T cell changes during pregnancy in multiple sclerosis. Data came from immunoSEQ multiplex PCR; TCRdb stores just in-frame clones and leaves some out. The sample shows tens of thousands of clones, 94% of them seen only once. The specimen comprised peripheral blood, sampled in the third trimester of pregnancy. Source of these receptors: a female donor with multiple sclerosis, enrolled in a pregnancy study.

This clone was recorded once. The rearrangement joins TRBV4-3 to TRBJ1-2, with D unclear. V lost 3 bases and J lost 3, with 11 bases in between. This CDR3 has 14 residues. Germline CDR1 is LGHNA and CDR2 is YSLEER. The CDR3 nucleotides are TGCGCCAGCAGCCAGGAAACCGGAGACTATGGCTACACCTTC. Its protein is CASSQETGDYGYTF.

The chain couples TRBV27 to TRBJ2-7, with a weak D call TRBD1 (5 bases). V lost 5 bases to trimming and J lost 6 bases, with 23 bases between them. There are 16 residues in the CDR3. Germline CDR1 and CDR2: MNHEY and SMNVEV (reference sequence). CDR3 in DNA: TGTGCCAGCAGTCCGATACAGGCCACCTTTTTTCGCGAGCAGTACTTC. The encoded protein is CASSPIQATFFREQYF.

The chain is built from TRBV19 and TRBJ1-1, with TRBD1 matching 9 bases. The V segment lost 10 bases and the J segment 0 bases; nucleotides outside the gene matches: 6. The CDR3 has 14 residues. CDR1 and CDR2 from the germline V gene are LNHDA and SQIVND (reference sequence). The DNA for the CDR3 is TGTGCCATCGGGACAGGGACGATGAACACTGAAGCTTTCTTT. Amino acid sequence: CAIGTGTMNTEAFF.

The sample holds one count of this clone. This sequence joins TRBV29-1 and TRBJ1-1, with TRBD1 identical over 7 bases. The CDR3 has 13 amino acids. Per the germline V gene, CDR1 is SQVTM and CDR2 is ANQGSEA. J lost 4 bases, V lost 7 bases, and 9 bases had no gene match. The CDR3 DNA is TGCAGCGCCTCCGTGACAGGGAGCACTGAAGCTTTCTTT. It translates to CSASVTGSTEAFF.